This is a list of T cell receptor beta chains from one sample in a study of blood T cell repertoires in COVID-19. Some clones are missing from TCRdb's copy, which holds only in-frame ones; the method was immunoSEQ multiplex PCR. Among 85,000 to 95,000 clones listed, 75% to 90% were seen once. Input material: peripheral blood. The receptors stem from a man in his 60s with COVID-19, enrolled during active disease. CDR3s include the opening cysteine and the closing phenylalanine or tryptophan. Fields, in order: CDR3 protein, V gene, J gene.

CDR3 protein: CASSERLAAYNEQFF
V gene: TRBV3-1/TRBV3-2
J gene: TRBJ2-1

CDR3 protein: CASSQDDGGSAYEQYF
V gene: TRBV4-1
J gene: TRBJ2-7

CDR3 protein: CAIRQGLGAEAFF
V gene: TRBV10-3
J gene: TRBJ1-1

CDR3 protein: CASTEIPNTEAFF
V gene: TRBV5-8
J gene: TRBJ1-1

CDR3 protein: CASSDGLNLPQETQYF
V gene: TRBV28
J gene: TRBJ2-5

CDR3 protein: CASSYVAGERYEQYF
V gene: TRBV7-3
J gene: TRBJ2-7

CDR3 protein: CASSVSPLEQYF
V gene: TRBV9
J gene: TRBJ2-7

CDR3 protein: CASSQAWTGARNEQFF
V gene: TRBV4-3
J gene: TRBJ2-1

CDR3 protein: CASSVGGGSGNTIYF
V gene: TRBV9
J gene: TRBJ1-3

CDR3 protein: CASKPTSGAYNEQFF
V gene: TRBV11-2
J gene: TRBJ2-1

CDR3 protein: CASSLSLGEAAADTQYF
V gene: TRBV13
J gene: TRBJ2-3

CDR3 protein: CASSFAHQARETQYF
V gene: TRBV7-2
J gene: TRBJ2-5

CDR3 protein: CASSSQEGANTEAFF
V gene: TRBV7-9
J gene: TRBJ1-1

CDR3 protein: CASSGGTSGSTDTQYF
V gene: TRBV18
J gene: TRBJ2-3

CDR3 protein: CASSLEQGGNYGYTF
V gene: TRBV7-2
J gene: TRBJ1-2

CDR3 protein: CASSPSKQSPTNEKLFF
V gene: TRBV18
J gene: TRBJ1-4

CDR3 protein: CASSLTGTGSDEQYF
V gene: TRBV3-1/TRBV3-2
J gene: TRBJ2-7

CDR3 protein: CASSLGESEEKLFF
V gene: TRBV7-9
J gene: TRBJ1-4

CDR3 protein: CASSPGQILYGYTF
V gene: TRBV7-6
J gene: TRBJ1-2

CDR3 protein: CASRLQAGLGNEQFF
V gene: TRBV7-9
J gene: TRBJ2-1

CDR3 protein: CASGALAPQQFF
V gene: TRBV12-5
J gene: TRBJ2-1

CDR3 protein: CASSAGEVSGNTIYF
V gene: TRBV11-3
J gene: TRBJ1-3

CDR3 protein: CASSTTVLNTEAFF
V gene: TRBV19
J gene: TRBJ1-1

CDR3 protein: CASSTHITGGEQPQHF
V gene: TRBV27
J gene: TRBJ1-5

CDR3 protein: CASKPGQGVTEAFF
V gene: TRBV9
J gene: TRBJ1-1

CDR3 protein: CASSLGDSYGYTF
V gene: TRBV5-1
J gene: TRBJ1-2

CDR3 protein: CASSLAPSTSGNTIYF
V gene: TRBV7-2
J gene: TRBJ1-3

CDR3 protein: CATSRDQANTEAFF
V gene: TRBV15
J gene: TRBJ1-1

CDR3 protein: CAWMAGGSDGNQPQHF
V gene: TRBV30
J gene: TRBJ1-5

CDR3 protein: CASSNLGEDNEQFF
V gene: TRBV19
J gene: TRBJ2-1

CDR3 protein: CASSPQGGLNTEAFF
V gene: TRBV7-2
J gene: TRBJ1-1

CDR3 protein: CASTDSTGNTIYF
V gene: TRBV5-1
J gene: TRBJ1-3

CDR3 protein: CASSGRERIDTQYF
V gene: TRBV2
J gene: TRBJ2-3

CDR3 protein: CASSLEVADSYEQYF
V gene: TRBV4-2
J gene: TRBJ2-7

CDR3 protein: CASSLDGSNQPQHF
V gene: TRBV5-1
J gene: TRBJ1-5

CDR3 protein: CASSQDGTREAFF
V gene: TRBV19
J gene: TRBJ1-1

CDR3 protein: CASSVAGLAGLETQYF
V gene: TRBV9
J gene: TRBJ2-5

CDR3 protein: CASSQEQGASQPQHF
V gene: TRBV4-3
J gene: TRBJ1-5

CDR3 protein: CAWAQRGNSYEQYF
V gene: TRBV30
J gene: TRBJ2-7

CDR3 protein: CASSRDRAYEQYF
V gene: TRBV6-5
J gene: TRBJ2-7

CDR3 protein: CASSRGSGTEAFF
V gene: TRBV19
J gene: TRBJ1-1

CDR3 protein: CAWSVLPAGENTEAFF
V gene: TRBV30
J gene: TRBJ1-1

CDR3 protein: CASSPARTGNTEQYF
V gene: TRBV28
J gene: TRBJ2-7

CDR3 protein: CASSSSGGNQETQYF
V gene: TRBV27
J gene: TRBJ2-5

CDR3 protein: CAWSPSGVSDTQYF
V gene: TRBV30
J gene: TRBJ2-3

CDR3 protein: CASSHPGQYNEQFF
V gene: TRBV5-1
J gene: TRBJ2-1

CDR3 protein: CSAREDRESEQYF
V gene: TRBV29-1
J gene: TRBJ2-7

CDR3 protein: CASSRGGTGKDGYTF
V gene: TRBV6-5
J gene: TRBJ1-2

CDR3 protein: CASSFTRERRDEQFF
V gene: TRBV7-2
J gene: TRBJ2-1

CDR3 protein: CASSSPGQGAHGYTF
V gene: TRBV9
J gene: TRBJ1-2

CDR3 protein: CASSQESTEAFF
V gene: TRBV3-1/TRBV3-2
J gene: TRBJ1-1

CDR3 protein: CATSPRRAIVQFF
V gene: TRBV15
J gene: TRBJ2-1

CDR3 protein: CASSPTTNTEAFF
V gene: TRBV18
J gene: TRBJ1-1

CDR3 protein: CASSKTGDGYTF
V gene: TRBV5-4
J gene: TRBJ1-2

CDR3 protein: CASSPRSLGLAGDRTGELFF
V gene: TRBV5-1
J gene: TRBJ2-2